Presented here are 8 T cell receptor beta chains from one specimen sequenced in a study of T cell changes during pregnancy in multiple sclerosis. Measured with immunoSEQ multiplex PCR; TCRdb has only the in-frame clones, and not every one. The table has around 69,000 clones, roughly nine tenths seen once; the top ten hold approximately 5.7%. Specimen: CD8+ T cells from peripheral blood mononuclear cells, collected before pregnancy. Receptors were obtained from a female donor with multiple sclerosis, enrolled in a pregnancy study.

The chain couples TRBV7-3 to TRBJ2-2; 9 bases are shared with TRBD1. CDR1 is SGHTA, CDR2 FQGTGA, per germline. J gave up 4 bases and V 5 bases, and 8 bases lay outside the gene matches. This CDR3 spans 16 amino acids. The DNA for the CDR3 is TGTGCCAGCAGCGTGGGACAGGGTGTAATCACCGGGGAGCTGTTTTTT. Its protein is CASSVGQGVITGELFF.

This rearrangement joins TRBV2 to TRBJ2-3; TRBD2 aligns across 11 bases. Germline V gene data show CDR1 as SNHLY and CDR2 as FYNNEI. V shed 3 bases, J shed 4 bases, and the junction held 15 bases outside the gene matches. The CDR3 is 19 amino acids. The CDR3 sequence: CASSDRVGGLAGGSDTQYF. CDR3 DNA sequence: TGTGCCAGCAGTGACCGGGTTGGAGGGCTAGCGGGGGGATCAGATACGCAGTATTTT.

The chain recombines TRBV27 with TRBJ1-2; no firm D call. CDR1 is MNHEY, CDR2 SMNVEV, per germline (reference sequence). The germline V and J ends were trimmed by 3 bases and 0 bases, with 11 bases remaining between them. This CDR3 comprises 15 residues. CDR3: CASSFTAVANYGYTF. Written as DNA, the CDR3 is TGTGCCAGCAGTTTCACAGCAGTAGCTAACTATGGCTACACCTTC.

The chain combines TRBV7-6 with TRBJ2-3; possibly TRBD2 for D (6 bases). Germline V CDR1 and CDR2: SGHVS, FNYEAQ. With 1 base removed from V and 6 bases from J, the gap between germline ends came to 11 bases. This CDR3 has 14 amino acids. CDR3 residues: CASSLGGESDTQYF. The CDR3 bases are TGTGCCAGCAGCTTAGGCGGGGAATCCGATACGCAGTATTTT.

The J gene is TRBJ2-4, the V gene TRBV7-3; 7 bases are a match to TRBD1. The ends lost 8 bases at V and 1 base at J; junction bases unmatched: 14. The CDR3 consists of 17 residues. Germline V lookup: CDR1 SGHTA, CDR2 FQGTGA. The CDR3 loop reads CASPAHRGNFAKNIQYF. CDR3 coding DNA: TGTGCCAGCCCAGCGCACAGGGGAAACTTTGCCAAAAACATTCAGTACTTC.

DNA for the CDR3: TGTGCCATCAGTGAGGACACCGGCGGGACTGAAGCTTTCTTT. Its translation: CAISEDTGGTEAFF. This chain connects TRBV10-3 to TRBJ1-1; no clear D. CDR3 length equals 14 residues. V dropped 2 bases and J dropped 5 bases, with 12 bases sitting between them. Germline CDR1 reads ENHRY; CDR2 reads SYGVKD.

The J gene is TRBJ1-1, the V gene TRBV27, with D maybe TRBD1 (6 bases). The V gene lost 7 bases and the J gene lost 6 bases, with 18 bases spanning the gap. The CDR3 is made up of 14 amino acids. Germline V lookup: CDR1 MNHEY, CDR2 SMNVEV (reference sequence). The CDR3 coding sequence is TGTGCCAGCATTACCGTACAGGGTATCCCTGAAGCTTTCTTT. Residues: CASITVQGIPEAFF.

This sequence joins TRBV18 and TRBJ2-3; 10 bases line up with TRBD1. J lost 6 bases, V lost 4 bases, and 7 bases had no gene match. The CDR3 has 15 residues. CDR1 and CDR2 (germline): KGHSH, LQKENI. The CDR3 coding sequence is TGTGCCAGCTCACTCGGACAGGGGGTAGGGGATACGCAGTATTTT. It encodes CASSLGQGVGDTQYF.